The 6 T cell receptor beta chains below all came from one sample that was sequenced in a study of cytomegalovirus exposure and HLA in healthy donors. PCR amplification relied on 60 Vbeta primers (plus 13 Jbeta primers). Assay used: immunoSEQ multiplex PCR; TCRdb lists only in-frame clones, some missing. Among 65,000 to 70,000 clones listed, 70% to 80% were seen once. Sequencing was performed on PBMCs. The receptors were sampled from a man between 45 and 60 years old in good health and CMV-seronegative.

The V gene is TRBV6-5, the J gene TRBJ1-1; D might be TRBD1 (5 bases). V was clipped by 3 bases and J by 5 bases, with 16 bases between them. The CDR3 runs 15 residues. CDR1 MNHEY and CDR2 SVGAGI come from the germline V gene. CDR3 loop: CASSYSTRVRTEAFF. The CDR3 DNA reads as TGTGCCAGCAGTTATTCGACCAGGGTACGGACTGAAGCTTTCTTT.

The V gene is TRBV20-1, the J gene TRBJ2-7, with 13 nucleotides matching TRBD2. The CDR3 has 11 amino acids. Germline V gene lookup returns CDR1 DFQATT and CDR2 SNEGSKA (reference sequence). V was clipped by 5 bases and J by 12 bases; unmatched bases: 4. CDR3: CSAGLAGARYF. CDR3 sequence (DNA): TGCAGTGCTGGACTAGCGGGAGCCAGGTACTTC.

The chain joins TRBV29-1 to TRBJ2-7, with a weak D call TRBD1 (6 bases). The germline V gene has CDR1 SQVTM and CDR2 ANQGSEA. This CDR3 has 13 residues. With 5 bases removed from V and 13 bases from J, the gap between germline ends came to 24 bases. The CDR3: CSVSHGDISEKYF. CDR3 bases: TGCAGCGTTTCCCACGGGGACATCAGCGAAAAATACTTC.

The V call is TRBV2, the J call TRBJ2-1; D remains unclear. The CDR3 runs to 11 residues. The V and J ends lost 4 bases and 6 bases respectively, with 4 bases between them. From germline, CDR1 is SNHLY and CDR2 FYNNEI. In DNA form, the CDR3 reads TGTGCCAGCAGTGTCTTCAATGAGCAGTTCTTC. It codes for CASSVFNEQFF.

CDR3 bases: TGTGCCAGCAGTTTAGGGCAGGGACTAAATGAAAAACTGTTTTTT. Residues: CASSLGQGLNEKLFF. The V call is TRBV28, the J call TRBJ1-4; TRBD1 might be the D (5 bases). This CDR3 region has 15 residues. CDR1 and CDR2 (germline): MDHEN, SYDVKM. V was shortened by 2 bases and J by 5 bases, with 12 bases between the two germline ends. The full variable domain, with the rest looked up from reference TRBV28 and TRBJ1-4, is DVKVTQSSRYLVKRTGEKVFLECVQDMDHENMFWYRQDPGLGLRLIYFSYDVKMKEKGDIPEGYSVSREKKERFSLILESASTNQTSMYLCASSLGQGLNEKLFFGSGTQLSVL.

CDR3 residues: CASSLVQGGYTDTQYF. DNA of the CDR3: TGTGCCAGCAGCTTAGTCCAGGGGGGATACACAGATACGCAGTATTTT. This rearrangement joins TRBV7-8 to TRBJ2-3; perhaps TRBD1 as D (7 bases). This CDR3 comprises 16 residues. CDR1 is SGHVS, CDR2 FQNEAQ, per germline. Deletions cut 1 base from V and 2 bases from J, with 13 bases between. Using reference TRBV7-8 and TRBJ2-3 for the parts outside the CDR3, the full variable domain is GAGVSQSPRYKVAKRGQDVALRCDPISGHVSLFWYQQALGQGPEFLTYFQNEAQLDKSGLPSDRFFAERPEGSVSTLKIQRTQQEDSAVYLCASSLVQGGYTDTQYFGPGTRLTVL.